This T cell receptor (beta chain) was obtained from a study of T cells in Graves' hyperthyroidism and ophthalmopathy. This clonotype was counted only a few times. Looked up from germline, CDR1 is MDHEN and CDR2 is SYDVKM. The V and J ends lost 5 bases and 4 bases respectively, with 14 bases between them. CDR3 length: 14 residues. The source material, RNA transcripts, was used to amplify TCR beta CDR3 regions. The TCR CDR3 was amplified in a first-round RT-PCR using the HTBI primer set. TCRdb itself ran the multiplex PCR reads through MiXCR, one entry per CDR3 protein. Among about 640,000 distinct CDR3 sequences, about a fifth were seen once, and the ten largest hold under 35%.

The J gene is TRBJ2-5, the V gene TRBV28, with D unresolved. The receptor was isolated from a man under 40 with Graves' ophthalmopathy. Sequenced: blood. CDR3 amino acids: CASSPTGPSETQYF. The CDR3 DNA reads TGTGCCAGCAGTCCGACCGGCCCCTCAGAGACCCAGTACTTC. The full variable domain, in which reference TRBV28 and TRBJ2-5 provide the parts outside the CDR3, is DVKVTQSSRYLVKRTGEKVFLECVQDMDHENMFWYRQDPGLGLRLIYFSYDVKMKEKGDIPEGYSVSREKKERFSLILESASTNQTSMYLCASSPTGPSETQYFGPGTRLLVL.